This TCR beta chain was observed in a study of T-cell reconstitution after alpha-beta-depleted transplantation in children. General observations from the study: After one year, T-cell counts and TCRbeta diversity mostly came from new T cells.

Unmatched junction bases numbered 3, after V lost 6 bases and J lost 2 bases. Germline values: CDR1 SNHLY, CDR2 FYNNEI. This CDR3 has 14 amino acids. Molecular barcoding with unique molecular identifiers was used for the TCRbeta library. MiXCR was run by TCRdb on the PCR reads, yielding one entry per CDR3 protein. The sample records about 900,000 distinct CDR3 sequences, around 30% being singletons. This clonotype was detected a few times. The antigen remains undetermined. The source was PBMCs, mostly from graft donor cells, collected 360 days after TCRalphabeta/CD19-depleted stem cell transplant. The V and J genes are TRBV2 and TRBJ1-3, with 8 bases identical to TRBD1. The sequence came from a boy in the first two years of life who had a stem cell transplant for SCID, so the T cells may come from the graft donor. The CDR3 sequence: CASRLDRAGNTIYF. In DNA, the CDR3 is TGTGCCAGCAGATTGGACAGGGCTGGAAACACCATATATTTT.